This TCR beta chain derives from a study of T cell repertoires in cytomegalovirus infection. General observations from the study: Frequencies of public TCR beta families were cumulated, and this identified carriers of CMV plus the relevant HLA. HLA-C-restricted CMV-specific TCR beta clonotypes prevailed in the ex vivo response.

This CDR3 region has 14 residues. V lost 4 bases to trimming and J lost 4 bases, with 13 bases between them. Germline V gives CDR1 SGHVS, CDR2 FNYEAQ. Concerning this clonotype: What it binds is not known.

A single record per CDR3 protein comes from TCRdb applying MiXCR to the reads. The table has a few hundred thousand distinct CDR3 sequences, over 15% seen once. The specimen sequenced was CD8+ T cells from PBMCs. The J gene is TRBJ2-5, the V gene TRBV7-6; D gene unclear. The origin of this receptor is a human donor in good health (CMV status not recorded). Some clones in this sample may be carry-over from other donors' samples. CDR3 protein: CASSSLLTGETQYF. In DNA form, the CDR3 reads TGTGCCAGCAGCTCCCTATTGACTGGAGAGACCCAGTACTTC.